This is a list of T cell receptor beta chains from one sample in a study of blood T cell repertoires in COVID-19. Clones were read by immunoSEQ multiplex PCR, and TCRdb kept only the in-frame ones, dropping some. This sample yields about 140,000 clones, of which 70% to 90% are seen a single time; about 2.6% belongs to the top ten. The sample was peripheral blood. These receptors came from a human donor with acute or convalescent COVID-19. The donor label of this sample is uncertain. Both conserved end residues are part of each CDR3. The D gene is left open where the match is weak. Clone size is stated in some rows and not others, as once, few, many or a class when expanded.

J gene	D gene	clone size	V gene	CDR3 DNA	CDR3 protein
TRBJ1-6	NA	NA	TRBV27	TGTGCCAGCAGTTTATCCCAGGTCACCTATAATTCACCCCTCCACTTT	CASSLSQVTYNSPLHF
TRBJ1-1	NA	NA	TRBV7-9	TGTGCCAGCAGCTCACCCCGGGGGGGCAATCAAGCTTTCTTT	CASSSPRGGNQAFF
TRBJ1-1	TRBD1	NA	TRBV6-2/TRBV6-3	TGTGCCAGCAGTTACTCAGGACAGGGGGCCAACACTGAAGCTTTCTTT	CASSYSGQGANTEAFF
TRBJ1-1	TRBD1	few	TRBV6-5	TGTGCCAGCAGAGCGGGACAGGGGTTCGACACTGAAGCTTTCTTT	CASRAGQGFDTEAFF
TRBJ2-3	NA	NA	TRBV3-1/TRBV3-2	TGTGCCAGCAGCGAAGGGCCCCACACAGATACGCAGTATTTT	CASSEGPHTDTQYF
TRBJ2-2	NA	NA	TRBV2	TGTGCCAGCAGGGAACAAGGAGCGAACACCGGGGAGCTGTTTTTT	CASREQGANTGELFF
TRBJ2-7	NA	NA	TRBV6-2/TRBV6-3	TGTGCCAGCAGTTACGGGCAGAGCTCCTACGAGCAGTACTTC	CASSYGQSSYEQYF
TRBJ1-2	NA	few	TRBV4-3	TGCGCCAGCAGCTCAGACCTCCAGGGGTTTGGCTACACCTTC	CASSSDLQGFGYTF
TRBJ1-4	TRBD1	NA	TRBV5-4	TGTGCCACCCAACCCGGGACAGGTTATGCAACTAATGAAAAACTGTTTTTT	CATQPGTGYATNEKLFF
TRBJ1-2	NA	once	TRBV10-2	TGCGCCAGCAGTGAGTCGATCCTAACAGGGCGCTATGGCTACACCTTC	CASSESILTGRYGYTF
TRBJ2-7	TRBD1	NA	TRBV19	TGTGCCAGTAGTAGAAGCACAGGGGGCGTCCACGAGCAGTACTTC	CASSRSTGGVHEQYF
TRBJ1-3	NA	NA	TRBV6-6	TGTGCCAGCAGTTATTCCGGGAGGGACTCTGGAAACACCATATATTTT	CASSYSGRDSGNTIYF
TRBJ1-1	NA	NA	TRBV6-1	TGTGCCAGCAGTGAAGTCATTTTTGCGGGGAACACTGAAGCTTTCTTT	CASSEVIFAGNTEAFF
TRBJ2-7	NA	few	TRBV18	TGTGCCAGCTCACGTACAGGGTATACCTCCTACGAGCAGTACTTC	CASSRTGYTSYEQYF
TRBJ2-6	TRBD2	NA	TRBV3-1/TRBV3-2	TGTGCCAGCGGGGCGGGGGGCCCCTCTGGGGCCAACGTCCTGACTTTC	CASGAGGPSGANVLTF
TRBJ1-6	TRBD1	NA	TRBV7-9	TGTGCCAGCAGCTTGACCGGGACAGATAATTCACCCCTCCACTTT	CASSLTGTDNSPLHF
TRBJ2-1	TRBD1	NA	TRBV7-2	TGTGCCAGCAGCTTCCGGGACAGGGAAAAGATCTTC	CASSFRDREKIF
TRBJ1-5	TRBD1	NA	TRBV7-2	TGTGCCAGCAGCTTGGGACAGGGCGGTCAGCCCCAGCATTTT	CASSLGQGGQPQHF
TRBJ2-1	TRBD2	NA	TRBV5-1	TGCGCCAGCAGCTTGGGTCTAGCGGGGGGGAGCGAGCAGTTCTTC	CASSLGLAGGSEQFF
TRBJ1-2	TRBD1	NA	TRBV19	TGTGCCTCCGGACAGGCGTTCTATGGCTACACCTTC	CASGQAFYGYTF
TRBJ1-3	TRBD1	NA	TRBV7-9	TGTGCCAGCAGCCGACGACAGGGGTCTGGAAACACCATATATTTT	CASSRRQGSGNTIYF
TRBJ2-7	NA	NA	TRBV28	TGTGCCAGCAGTCGGCCGGGGGGCCTTAGCTCCTACGAGCAGTACTTC	CASSRPGGLSSYEQYF
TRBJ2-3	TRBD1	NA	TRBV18	TGTGCCAGCTCACCACCAGGGGGCAGCACAGATACGCAGTATTTT	CASSPPGGSTDTQYF
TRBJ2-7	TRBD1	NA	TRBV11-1	TGTGCCAGCAGCTTAGCCAGCAGGGGGATCTCCTACGAGCAGTACTTC	CASSLASRGISYEQYF
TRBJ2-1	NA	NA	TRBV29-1	TGCAGCGTTGTGGGGGGGCACAATGAGCAGTTCTTC	CSVVGGHNEQFF
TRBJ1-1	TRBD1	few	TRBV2	TGTGCCAGCAGCAGGGACAGGAACACTGAAGCTTTCTTT	CASSRDRNTEAFF
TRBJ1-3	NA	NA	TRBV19	TGTGCCAGTAGTATGGTCGCGAACTCTGGAAACACCATATATTTT	CASSMVANSGNTIYF
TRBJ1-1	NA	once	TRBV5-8	TGTGCCAGCAGCTTCTACGACTGGCAACTGAACACTGAAGCTTTCTTT	CASSFYDWQLNTEAFF
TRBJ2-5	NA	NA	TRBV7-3	TGTGCCAGCAGCTCAGCCGGAGGGCCGGAGACCCAGTACTTC	CASSSAGGPETQYF
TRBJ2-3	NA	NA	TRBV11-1	TGTGCCAGCAGCTTAGAGCAGGCAGATACGCAGTATTTT	CASSLEQADTQYF
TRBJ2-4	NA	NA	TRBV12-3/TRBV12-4	TGTGCCAGCAGTTTAAACCGGGGAAACATTCAGTACTTC	CASSLNRGNIQYF
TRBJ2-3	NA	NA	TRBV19	TGTGCCAGTAGTATAGTCGAGGGACTCGACACAGATACGCAGTATTTT	CASSIVEGLDTDTQYF
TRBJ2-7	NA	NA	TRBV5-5	TGTGCCAGCAGCTTTATCTGGGGGGAGTACGAGCAGTACTTC	CASSFIWGEYEQYF
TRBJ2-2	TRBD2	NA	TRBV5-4	TGTGCCAGCAGCTCCATAGCGGGAGTTTACACCGGGGAGCTGTTTTTT	CASSSIAGVYTGELFF
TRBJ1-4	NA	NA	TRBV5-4	TGTGCCAGCAGCTTGGGAGGGCGGGGGATCCCAACTAATGAAAAACTGTTTTTT	CASSLGGRGIPTNEKLFF
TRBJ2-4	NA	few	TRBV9	TGTGCCAGCAGCGCCAGCGCTCTCCCCAAAAACATTCAGTACTTC	CASSASALPKNIQYF
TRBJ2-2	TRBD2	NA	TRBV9	TGTGCCAGCAGCGTAGCTCTAGCGGGAGAACTTAACACCGGGGAGCTGTTTTTT	CASSVALAGELNTGELFF
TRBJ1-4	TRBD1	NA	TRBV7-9	TGTGCCAGCAGCTTAAGGACAGGGGGCTCTAATGAAAAACTGTTTTTT	CASSLRTGGSNEKLFF
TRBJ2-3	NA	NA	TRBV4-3	TGCGCCAGCAGCCAAGATCGGGCTAGCGGCACAGATACGCAGTATTTT	CASSQDRASGTDTQYF
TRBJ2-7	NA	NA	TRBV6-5	TGTGCCAGCAGTTACTCGAAGGGCGACAGAATCCGCTTC	CASSYSKGDRIRF
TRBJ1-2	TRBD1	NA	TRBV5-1	TGCGCCAGCAGCTTTCAGGGGGACATCAACTATGGCTACACCTTC	CASSFQGDINYGYTF
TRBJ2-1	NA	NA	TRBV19	TGTGCCAGTAGACCTACTCGCCCTCTGGTTTCCTACAATGAGCAGTTCTTC	CASRPTRPLVSYNEQFF
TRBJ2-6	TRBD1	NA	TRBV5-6	TGTGCCAGCAGCTCGGGACAGGGGAGTTTGGTCCTGACTTTC	CASSSGQGSLVLTF
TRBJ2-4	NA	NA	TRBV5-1	TGCGCCAGCAGCGCAGGGAAGAGTAAAAACATTCAGTACTTC	CASSAGKSKNIQYF
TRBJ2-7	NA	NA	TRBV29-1	TGCAGCGTTGAAGATCCTGTTAGCGGTTTTTATGAGCAGTACTTC	CSVEDPVSGFYEQYF
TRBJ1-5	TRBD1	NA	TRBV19	TGTGCCAGTAGCCAGGGACAGGGGGGCAATCAGCCCCAGCATTTT	CASSQGQGGNQPQHF
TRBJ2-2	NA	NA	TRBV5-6	TGTGCCAGCAGCTTGGGACAGGATACGAACACCGGGGAGCTGTTTTTT	CASSLGQDTNTGELFF
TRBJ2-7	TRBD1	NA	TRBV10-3	TGTGCCTGCACGGGACAGGGCTCCTACGAGCAGTACTTC	CACTGQGSYEQYF
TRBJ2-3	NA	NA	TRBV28	TGTGCCAGCAGTTTAACGGACAGTTACACAGATACGCAGTATTTT	CASSLTDSYTDTQYF
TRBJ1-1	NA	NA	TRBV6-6	TGTGCCAGCAGTTACGCGGGGAGCACTGAAGCTTTCTTT	CASSYAGSTEAFF
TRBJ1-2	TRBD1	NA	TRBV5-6	TGTGCCAGCAGCCAGTTCGACAGGGATAATAGTTGGGGCTACACCTTC	CASSQFDRDNSWGYTF
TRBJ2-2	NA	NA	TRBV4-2	TGTGCCAGCAGCCAATCCGTCCAGCGCCATTCCACCGGGGAGCTGTTTTTT	CASSQSVQRHSTGELFF
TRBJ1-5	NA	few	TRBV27	TGTGCCAGCACTCGACAGAGGCCCGCCGGTAGCAATCAGCCCCAGCATTTT	CASTRQRPAGSNQPQHF
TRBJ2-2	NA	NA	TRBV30	TGTGCCTGGAGTGTACAAACAGGCGCGAACACCGGGGAGCTGTTTTTT	CAWSVQTGANTGELFF
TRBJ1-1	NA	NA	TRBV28	TGTGCCAGCAGTCTACAGGGCGCGAACACTGAAGCTTTCTTT	CASSLQGANTEAFF
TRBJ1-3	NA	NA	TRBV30	TGTGCCTGGAGTGCCACTTGGGACTTTCGCTCTGGAAACACCATATATTTT	CAWSATWDFRSGNTIYF
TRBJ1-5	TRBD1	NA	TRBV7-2	TGTGCCAGCAGCTTAGGGGACAGGGGGAATCAGCCCCAGCATTTT	CASSLGDRGNQPQHF
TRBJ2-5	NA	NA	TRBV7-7	TGTGCTAGCAGCGCCGGACAGCCTGGGGAGACCCAGTACTTC	CASSAGQPGETQYF
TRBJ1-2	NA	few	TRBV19	TGTGCCAGTAGTGGGGGCAGCGTGGCTGCGGGCTACACCTTC	CASSGGSVAAGYTF